The 29 T cell receptor beta chains presented below share a single source sample, sequenced in a study of CD8 T cells in ankylosing spondylitis. Using its own MiXCR run on the 5' RACE reads, TCRdb lists one record per CDR3 protein. The top ten hold around 15% of the sample, which has around 150,000 distinct CDR3 sequences, roughly 44% seen once. Sequenced sample: synovial fluid, either unsorted or a sorted T cell fraction (not recorded which). The receptor source for this set is a male donor with ankylosing spondylitis.

This clonotype appeared a few times. The chain has TRBV28 and TRBJ2-7, with D perhaps matching TRBD1 (6 bases). Germline lookup yields CDR1 MDHEN and CDR2 SYDVKM. The CDR3 is 14 amino acids. V was clipped by 2 bases and J by 2 bases, with 10 bases between them. CDR3 nucleotides: TGTGCCAGCAGTTTACGGGCAGGGGCCTACGAGCAGTACTTC. Translation gives CASSLRAGAYEQYF.

The chain links TRBV6-2 or TRBV6-3 to TRBJ2-7, with 10 bases matching TRBD2. The CDR3 runs to 17 residues. Germline V lookup: CDR1 MNHEY, CDR2 SVGEGT. V was clipped by 0 bases and J by 4 bases; unmatched bases: 9. The CDR3 DNA is TGTGCCAGCAGTTACTCGTCCACTAGCGGGATGCGGTACGAGCAGTACTTC. It codes for CASSYSSTSGMRYEQYF.

The CDR3 nucleotides read TGTGCCAGCAGGGTGTCGAGCAATGAGCAGTTCTTC. This gives the protein CASRVSSNEQFF. This chain connects TRBV12-3 or TRBV12-4 to TRBJ2-1; D is uncertain. This CDR3 has 12 residues. Trimming shortened V by 6 bases and J by 6 bases, and 9 bases separated the two germline ends.

The CDR3 DNA reads TGTGCCAGCAGCCCGACCCTAGGGAAGTACAATGAGCAGTTCTTC. Its translation: CASSPTLGKYNEQFF. This chain joins TRBV12-3 or TRBV12-4 and TRBJ2-1; no clear D gene. The length of the CDR3 is 15 residues. The V and J ends lost 6 bases and 4 bases respectively, with 16 bases between them.

By its share, this clonotype is medium-sized. This rearrangement joins TRBV9 to TRBJ2-1; D perhaps matches TRBD2 (6 bases). Trimming cost V 0 bases and J 1 base, with 23 bases left between them. Germline V CDR1 and CDR2: SGDLS, YYNGEE. The CDR3 is made up of 20 amino acids. As DNA, the CDR3 is TGTGCCAGCAGCGTAGACTACCTCAGGGACTCTGAAGGGTCCTACAATGAGCAGTTCTTC. Its protein product is CASSVDYLRDSEGSYNEQFF.

This clonotype turned up a few times. V is TRBV6-5 and J is TRBJ2-7; 11 bases fit TRBD2. The CDR3 runs to 15 residues. Trimming at V came to 2 bases and at J to 2 bases, leaving 2 bases not matched to a gene. Germline V gene data show CDR1 as MNHEY and CDR2 as SVGAGI. The CDR3 here is CASSYETSGAYEQYF. The CDR3 DNA sequence: TGTGCCAGCAGTTACGAGACTAGCGGGGCCTACGAGCAGTACTTC.

This clonotype was found a few times. This rearrangement joins TRBV28 to TRBJ1-4, with 10 nucleotides matching TRBD1. The CDR3 runs to 17 residues. V lost 1 base and J lost 8; bases outside the gene matches: 10. Germline CDR1 and CDR2: MDHEN and SYDVKM. DNA of the CDR3: TGTGCCAGCAGTTTATTTTTTAACCGGGACAGGGGAGAAAAACTGTTTTTT. It is translated as CASSLFFNRDRGEKLFF.

V gene TRBV7-9 combines with J gene TRBJ1-2; D remains unclear. The V gene's germline CDR1 is SEHNR and CDR2 FQNEAQ (reference sequence). This CDR3 contains 15 residues. V lost 5 bases and J 4 bases, leaving 17 bases between the germline ends. CDR3 DNA: TGTGCCAGCAGCACTTCCCGGGCCGCTTCCTATGGCTACACCTTC. Translation: CASSTSRAASYGYTF.

The rearrangement joins TRBV5-6 to TRBJ1-2, with TRBD1 identical over 7 bases. V shed 5 bases, J shed 7 bases, and the junction held 14 bases outside the gene matches. This CDR3 is built from 15 residues. Per the germline V gene, CDR1 is SGHDT and CDR2 is YYEEEE. Here the CDR3 DNA reads TGTGCCAGCAGAGCGACAGGGTGGGGTTTGGGTGGCTACACCTTC. The encoded protein is CASRATGWGLGGYTF.

This clonotype is medium-sized in the sample. V gene TRBV12-3 or TRBV12-4 combines with J gene TRBJ2-7, with D tentatively TRBD1 (5 bases). The V gene lost 5 bases and the J gene lost 3 bases, with 11 bases spanning the gap. The CDR3 is 13 residues long. The CDR3 sequence is CASSTRQNYEQYF. DNA for the CDR3: TGTGCCAGCAGTACCAGACAGAACTACGAGCAGTACTTC.

This rearrangement joins TRBV20-1 to TRBJ2-7; 13 nucleotides agree with TRBD2. Trimming took 6 bases from V and 9 from J; bases not matched to a gene: 5. The CDR3 is 12 residues long. The germline V gene has CDR1 DFQATT and CDR2 SNEGSKA (reference sequence). The CDR3 DNA sequence: TGCAGTGCCATACTAGCGGGAGGGCGGCAGTACTTC. Its protein product is CSAILAGGRQYF.

This clonotype has more than one count but fewer than ten. The gene calls are TRBV5-6 and TRBJ2-7; TRBD2 might be the D (6 bases). Germline V CDR1 and CDR2: SGHDT, YYEEEE. V shed 2 bases and J shed 6 bases, with 6 bases lying between them. This CDR3 comprises 11 residues. The CDR3 region has the DNA TGTGCCAGCAGCTTCGGGGGCGAGCAGTACTTC. Protein product: CASSFGGEQYF.

The chain combines TRBV29-1 with TRBJ2-2; 8 bases are a match to TRBD2. The CDR3 length is 13 residues. In germline, CDR1 is SQVTM, CDR2 ANQGSEA. The V segment lost 3 bases and the J segment 7 bases; nucleotides outside the gene matches: 4. Here the CDR3 reads CSVEREEVGELFF. DNA of the CDR3: TGCAGCGTTGAGCGGGAGGAGGTCGGGGAGCTGTTTTTT.

This chain uses TRBV11-2 with TRBJ2-3; 15 bases fit TRBD2. Germline V CDR1 and CDR2: SGHAT, FQNNGV. The CDR3 totals 18 residues. Trimming at V came to 1 base and at J to 2 bases, leaving 4 bases not matched to a gene. CDR3 protein: CASSLVGLAGGPTDTQYF. CDR3 bases: TGTGCCAGCAGCTTAGTAGGACTAGCGGGGGGGCCCACAGATACGCAGTATTTT.

The chain carries TRBV4-2 and TRBJ2-5; TRBD1 agrees at 9 bases. The germline CDR1 and CDR2 sequences are LGHNA and YNFKEQ. This CDR3 contains 17 residues. V gave up 1 base and J gave up 4 bases; unmatched junction bases: 10. The CDR3: CASSQVRGQGPPETQYF. In nucleotides, the CDR3 is TGTGCCAGCAGCCAAGTTAGGGGACAGGGCCCACCAGAGACCCAGTACTTC.

This clonotype was detected many times. The V call is TRBV29-1, the J call TRBJ2-3; D is undetermined. The CDR3 contains 14 residues. With 2 bases removed from V and 2 bases from J, the gap between germline ends came to 11 bases. Germline V gene data show CDR1 as SQVTM and CDR2 as ANQGSEA. The CDR3 DNA reads as TGCAGCGTTGAACGGGCTAGTGTCACAGATACGCAGTATTTT. Protein product: CSVERASVTDTQYF.

The chain carries TRBV7-9 and TRBJ2-7; D is tentatively TRBD1 or TRBD2 (5 bases each). Germline CDR1 SEHNR, CDR2 FQNEAQ (reference sequence). The CDR3 has 13 residues. The germline V and J ends were trimmed by 6 bases and 3 bases, with 12 bases remaining between them. DNA for the CDR3: TGTGCCAGCAGGGGCCGAGGGGTCTACGAGCAGTACTTC. It codes for CASRGRGVYEQYF.

In its sample, this clonotype was seen once. The V and J genes are TRBV2 and TRBJ1-4; D is perhaps TRBD1 (5 bases). The CDR3 is 15 amino acids. The V gene's germline CDR1 is SNHLY and CDR2 FYNNEI. V was cut by 3 bases and J by 8 bases, with 16 bases left in between. CDR3 DNA sequence: TGTGCCAGCAGTGACGGTTCCCGAGGGGAGGAAAAACTGTTTTTT. Translating gives CASSDGSRGEEKLFF.

This clonotype has ten or more counts. The gene calls are TRBV7-9 and TRBJ1-1, with unresolved D. V lost 7 bases, J lost 5 bases, and 11 bases lay in between. This CDR3 has 12 amino acids. Germline-derived CDR1 and CDR2 are SEHNR and FQNEAQ (reference sequence). The CDR3 DNA sequence: TGTGCCAGCACCGATATGGGGACTGAAGCTTTCTTT. Its translation: CASTDMGTEAFF.

This clonotype was counted ten times or more. The chain links TRBV20-1 to TRBJ2-7; D tentatively reads TRBD1 or TRBD2 (6 bases each). Germline CDR1 DFQATT, CDR2 SNEGSKA (reference sequence). This CDR3 is 15 amino acids long. V was cut by 3 bases and J by 3 bases, with 18 bases left in between. This CDR3 reads CSASLPEGGFYEQYF. The CDR3 nucleotides are TGCAGTGCTAGCCTTCCCGAGGGGGGCTTCTACGAGCAGTACTTC.

The chain combines TRBV16 with TRBJ1-2; D is possibly TRBD1 (6 bases). The V gene lost 1 base and the J gene lost 4 bases, with 19 bases spanning the gap. This CDR3 is built from 17 residues. Germline assignment: CDR1 KGHSY and CDR2 FQNENV. This CDR3 is CASSQLVQGLGIYGYTF. CDR3 nucleotide sequence: TGTGCCAGCAGCCAATTGGTCCAGGGGTTGGGAATCTATGGCTACACCTTC.

This chain uses TRBV12-3 or TRBV12-4 with TRBJ2-1; D gene uncertain. V gave up 0 bases and J gave up 2 bases, with 5 bases separating them. CDR3 length: 14 amino acids. The CDR3 here is CASSLAQTYNEQFF. Written as DNA, the CDR3 is TGTGCCAGCAGTTTAGCGCAGACCTACAATGAGCAGTTCTTC.

The sample holds a few counts of this clonotype. The chain recombines TRBV7-9 with TRBJ2-2; D remains unclear. Germline V gives CDR1 SEHNR, CDR2 FQNEAQ (reference sequence). The ends were cut back, 3 bases at V and 4 bases at J, with 12 bases in the middle. The CDR3 extends over 15 amino acids. The CDR3 DNA sequence: TGTGCCAGCAGCTTGGGCCCGGAACCCACCGGGGAGCTGTTTTTT. Its protein is CASSLGPEPTGELFF.

This clonotype appeared a few times. This chain uses TRBV2 with TRBJ2-1; D unclear. The CDR3 extends over 15 amino acids. The V end lost 8 bases, the J end lost 6 bases, and 20 bases lay between the germline ends. Germline V gene lookup returns CDR1 SNHLY and CDR2 FYNNEI. CDR3 DNA: TGTGCCAGCCGCTATAATCCCACCGGCGTCAATGAGCAGTTCTTC. The encoded protein is CASRYNPTGVNEQFF.

This clonotype has more than one count but fewer than ten. The gene calls are TRBV29-1 and TRBJ2-7; 8 positions agree with TRBD1. CDR1 SQVTM and CDR2 ANQGSEA come from the germline V gene. This CDR3 is 14 amino acids long. Trimming cost V 1 base and J 2 bases; bases outside gene matches: 4. CDR3 in DNA: TGCAGCGTTGAAGGACAGGGGTCAACCTACGAGCAGTACTTC. This gives the protein CSVEGQGSTYEQYF.

This chain links TRBV4-2 with TRBJ2-7; no clear D gene. Germline V gene sequence: CDR1 LGHNA, CDR2 YNFKEQ. CDR3 length: 13 residues. The V gene lost 0 bases and the J gene lost 4 bases, with 7 bases spanning the gap. The CDR3 loop reads CASSQEWAYEQYF. CDR3 sequence (DNA): TGTGCCAGCAGCCAAGAGTGGGCATACGAGCAGTACTTC.

CDR3 coding DNA: TGCAGTGCTAGAGTAGGCTGGAGGTCCTACGAGCAGTACTTC. Its translation: CSARVGWRSYEQYF. The chain uses TRBV20-1 and TRBJ2-7; tentatively, D is TRBD2 (5 bases). This CDR3 has 14 amino acids. V was clipped by 1 base and J by 1 base, with 11 bases between them. CDR1 and CDR2 from the germline V gene are DFQATT and SNEGSKA (reference sequence).

The rearrangement links TRBV20-1 to TRBJ2-5, with 7 bases lining up with TRBD2. Unmatched junction bases numbered 14, after V lost 6 bases and J lost 7 bases. The germline V gene encodes CDR1 DFQATT and CDR2 SNEGSKA (reference sequence). The CDR3 is 14 amino acids. The CDR3 bases are TGCAGTGCCTTAACTAGCGACCCGGGCTGGACCCAGTACTTC. Amino acid sequence: CSALTSDPGWTQYF.

This clonotype has a handful of counts. J is TRBJ1-3 and V is TRBV7-9; D gene ambiguous. Per the germline V gene, CDR1 is SEHNR and CDR2 is FQNEAQ (reference sequence). Trimming stripped 4 bases from V and 2 bases from J, with 12 bases between. This CDR3 has 15 amino acids. In DNA form, the CDR3 reads TGTGCCAGCAGCTCCACCCTTGGAACTGGAAACACCATATATTTT. Amino acid sequence: CASSSTLGTGNTIYF.